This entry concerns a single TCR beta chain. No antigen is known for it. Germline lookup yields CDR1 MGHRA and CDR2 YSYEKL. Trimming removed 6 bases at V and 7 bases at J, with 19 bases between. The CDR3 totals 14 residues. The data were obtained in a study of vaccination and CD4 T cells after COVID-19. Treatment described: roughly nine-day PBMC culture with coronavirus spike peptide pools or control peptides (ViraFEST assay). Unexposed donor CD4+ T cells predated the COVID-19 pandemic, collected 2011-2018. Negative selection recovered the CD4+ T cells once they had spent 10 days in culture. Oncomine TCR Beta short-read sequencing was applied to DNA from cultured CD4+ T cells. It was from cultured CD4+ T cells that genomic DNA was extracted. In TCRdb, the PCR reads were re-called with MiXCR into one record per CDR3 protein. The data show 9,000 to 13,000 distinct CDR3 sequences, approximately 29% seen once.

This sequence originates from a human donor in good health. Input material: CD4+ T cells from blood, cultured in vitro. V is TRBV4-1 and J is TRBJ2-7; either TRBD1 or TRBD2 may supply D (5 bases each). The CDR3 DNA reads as TGCGCCAGCAGTCCCGGACTGGGACGTAGGGAGCAGTACTTC. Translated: CASSPGLGRREQYF.